What follows are 5 T cell receptor beta chains derived from one specimen sequenced in a study of Ad26.COV2.S vaccination and SARS-CoV-2 variants. Clones were read by immunoSEQ multiplex PCR, and TCRdb kept only the in-frame ones, dropping some. The table lists roughly 500,000 clones, roughly nine tenths of them singletons. Treatment in this sample: over 15 received Ad26.COV2.S at low or high dose, single or two shots; about 5 received placebo; per-sample allocation not given. Sampling was done on day 63 after the first vaccine or placebo injection. This sample comprised peripheral blood, obtained in a trial of Ad26.COV2.S vaccine versus placebo. The receptors derive from a person between 18 and 60 years old who received the Ad26.COV2.S COVID-19 vaccine or a placebo.

The rearrangement joins TRBV16 to TRBJ1-1, with D tentatively TRBD1 (5 bases). The germline gives CDR1 KGHSY, CDR2 FQNENV. This CDR3 is built from 14 residues. The V and J ends lost 7 bases and 1 base respectively, with 13 bases between them. The CDR3 here is CASTQGFTNTEAFF. CDR3 sequence (DNA): TGTGCCAGCACCCAGGGTTTTACGAACACTGAAGCTTTCTTT.

The chain joins TRBV29-1 to TRBJ2-3; no clear D. This CDR3 contains 13 residues. Germline loops: CDR1 SQVTM, CDR2 ANQGSEA. V lost 4 bases, J lost 5 bases, and 13 bases lay in between. The CDR3 spells CSVAGYGRDTQYF. The DNA for the CDR3 is TGCAGCGTTGCTGGTTATGGACGAGATACGCAGTATTTT.

The V gene is TRBV5-1, the J gene TRBJ2-1, with TRBD2 matching 10 bases. CDR1 and CDR2 from the germline V gene are SGHRS and YFSETQ. There are 15 residues in the CDR3. The V gene end was trimmed by 0 bases and the J gene end by 7 bases; junction bases not matched to a gene: 4. The CDR3 sequence: CASSLAPSGSNEQFF. The CDR3 DNA follows: TGCGCCAGCAGCTTGGCCCCTAGCGGGAGTAATGAGCAGTTCTTC.

The V and J genes are TRBV13 and TRBJ2-1; TRBD2 agrees at 8 bases. Germline CDR1 and CDR2: PRHDT and FYEKMQ (reference sequence). The CDR3 runs to 16 residues. J was trimmed by 7 bases and V by 0 bases; bases with no gene match: 8. The CDR3 DNA reads TGTGCCAGCAGCTTAGGATCGGGAGGGCCCTCAAATGAGCAGTTCTTC. The encoded protein is CASSLGSGGPSNEQFF.

This clone showed up just once. The chain joins TRBV7-9 to TRBJ2-7; 7 nucleotides line up with TRBD1. V trimming: 5 bases; J trimming: 0 bases; junction bases outside the gene matches: 10. This CDR3 comprises 16 residues. Per the germline V gene, CDR1 is SEHNR and CDR2 is FQNEAQ (reference sequence). The chain's CDR3 is CASSPRQGLSSYEQYF. The CDR3 nucleotides read TGTGCCAGCAGCCCGCGACAGGGTTTGAGCTCCTACGAGCAGTACTTC.